What follows are 12 T cell receptor beta chains derived from one specimen sequenced in a study of regulatory T cells in long-lasting Graves disease listed by TCRdb under 2021. The time point label of this sample denotes: newly diagnosed GD, antithyroid drugs for less than 3 months. For both TCR sequencing and RNA sequencing, RNA was extracted from PBMCs using TRIzol. Libraries were made using multiplex PCR. Instrument used: Illumina HiSeq 4000. CDR3 regions were amplified by Arm-PCR with iRepertoire HTBI primers to construct TCR beta libraries. In TCRdb, the public reads were trimmed at Q25 with fastp and aligned with MiXCR, with productive beta chains retained. Each record represents a unique CDR3 protein, reported with the most common genes and DNA among its rows. This sample gives 300,000 to 400,000 distinct CDR3 sequences in total; around 17% of them show up just once. In total, the top ten clones hold about 27% of the sample.

This same sample was also taken into another study, of T cells in Graves' hyperthyroidism and ophthalmopathy.

Source: peripheral blood mononuclear cells (PBMCs), taken at new diagnosis, from a patient treated with antithyroid drugs. These TCRs come from a man aged 35 to 55 with Graves disease. Donor details come from another sample of the same person, matched by shared clones.

Many counts were recorded for this clonotype. V usage is TRBV12-3 or TRBV12-4 and J usage is TRBJ2-1; no definite D call. Trimming left V 3 bases short and J 10 bases short, with 19 bases between. The CDR3 is made up of 15 amino acids. The CDR3 DNA is TGTGCCAGCAGTTTGAGCCTAGGATTAATACGGGAGCAGTTCTTC. Translation gives CASSLSLGLIREQFF.

In this sample, this clonotype turned up a few times. One base away lies a much larger clone, so this may be a sequencing read error. CDR3 DNA sequence: TGCAGTGCGACCGGGGCTAGCGCCAGCACAGATACGCAGTATTTT. It specifies CSATGASASTDTQYF. The chain employs TRBV20-1 and TRBJ2-3; possible D gene TRBD2, 6 bases. In germline, CDR1 is DFQATT, CDR2 SNEGSKA (reference sequence). This CDR3 contains 15 residues. The V gene lost 6 bases and the J gene lost 0 bases, with 16 bases spanning the gap.

This clonotype was recorded at least ten times. The rearrangement links TRBV6-2 or TRBV6-3 to TRBJ2-1; TRBD1 aligns across 10 bases. The CDR3 length is 18 residues. The J segment lost 5 bases and the V segment lost 5 bases, leaving 15 bases of the junction unmatched. Germline V gene sequence: CDR1 MNHEY, CDR2 SVGEGT. As DNA, the CDR3 is TGTGCCAGCAGTCTCTATACCCCCGGGACAGGGGTACACAATGAGCAGTTCTTC. This codes for CASSLYTPGTGVHNEQFF.

The chain employs TRBV4-1 and TRBJ2-1, with D tentatively TRBD2 (5 bases). The germline V gene has CDR1 MGHRA and CDR2 YSYEKL. The V gene lost 1 base and the J gene lost 8 bases, with 15 bases spanning the gap. This CDR3 comprises 15 residues. DNA of the CDR3: TGCGCCAGCAGCCAAGGGGAACGGGGTTTGGATGAGCAGTTCTTC. It translates to CASSQGERGLDEQFF.

The chain uses TRBV15 and TRBJ2-2; no clear D gene. Germline V gene data show CDR1 as LNHNV and CDR2 as YYDKDF (reference sequence). Deletions cut 0 bases from V and 7 bases from J, with 9 bases between. The CDR3 is 14 residues long. DNA for the CDR3: TGTGCCACCAGCAGAGAGGCCATTGGCGGGGAGCTGTTTTTT. The encoded protein is CATSREAIGGELFF.

This clonotype was detected a few times. Since the CDR3 does not end with the conserved phenylalanine or tryptophan, this likely comes from a read error. The V call is TRBV20-1, the J call TRBJ2-1, with D unclear. CDR3 length equals 17 residues. CDR1 and CDR2 (germline): DFQATT, SNEGSKA (reference sequence). Trimming took off 1 base at V and 0 bases at J, with 16 bases between the two ends. This chain's CDR3 is CSARALGRKSSYNEQFS. The CDR3 DNA reads as TGCAGTGCTAGAGCCCTCGGACGGAAAAGCTCCTACAATGAGCAGTTCTCC.

This clonotype appeared a few times. V and J are TRBV4-1 and TRBJ1-6, with no clear D. Germline CDR1 is MGHRA and CDR2 is YSYEKL. V lost 3 bases to trimming and J lost 7 bases, with 10 bases between them. CDR3 length: 14 residues. CDR3 bases: TGCGCCAGCAGCCACCCCCGAAGGAATTCACCCCTCCACTTT. Its protein product is CASSHPRRNSPLHF.

Turning to this clonotype: A much more abundant neighbour one base away suggests this may be a read error. The chain joins TRBV20-1 to TRBJ2-1, with a possible D match to TRBD1 (6 bases). The V end lost 4 bases, the J end lost 10 bases, and 20 bases lay between the germline ends. This CDR3 is 14 amino acids long. Germline values: CDR1 DFQATT, CDR2 SNEGSKA (reference sequence). CDR3 nucleotide sequence: TGCAGTGCTACCCAGACAGGCCGCTCCTACGAGCAGTTCTTC. Translated: CSATQTGRSYEQFF.

This clonotype has ten or more counts. CDR3 region: CASSDDRTIKNIQYF. CDR3 nucleotide sequence: TGCGCCAGCAGTGATGATAGGACCATCAAAAACATTCAGTACTTC. V gene TRBV4-1 combines with J gene TRBJ2-4, with D hard to call. The germline V gene has CDR1 MGHRA and CDR2 YSYEKL. With 6 bases removed from V and 3 bases from J, the gap between germline ends came to 15 bases. The CDR3 spans 15 residues.

This clonotype was seen a handful of times. The chain joins TRBV6-2 or TRBV6-3 to TRBJ1-1, with no clear D. The CDR3 has 15 residues. Germline V gene sequence: CDR1 MNHEY, CDR2 SVGEGT. Trimming took 5 bases from V and 1 from J, leaving 14 bases between them. CDR3 nucleotide sequence: TGTGCCAGCAGTGAAACCGTTTCCCCGAACACTGAAGCTTTCTTT. Its translation is CASSETVSPNTEAFF.

This clonotype was seen repeatedly, ten times or more. V gene TRBV28 combines with J gene TRBJ1-3; D gene uncertain. V gave up 3 bases and J gave up 3 bases, with 9 bases separating them. The CDR3 is 14 amino acids. Germline CDR1 reads MDHEN; CDR2 reads SYDVKM. For the CDR3, the DNA is TGTGCCAGCAGTTTTTGGGGAGGTGGAAACACCATATATTTT. Its translation: CASSFWGGGNTIYF.

The chain uses TRBV4-3 and TRBJ2-1; 9 bases fit TRBD2. The J call may be incorrect, as the DNA end agrees better with TRBJ2-5. Germline V gene lookup returns CDR1 LGHNA and CDR2 YSLEER. CDR3 size: 16 residues. CDR3 in amino acids: CASNRTPAGGRETQYF. The CDR3 DNA reads as TGCGCCAGCAACCGGACCCCAGCGGGGGGACGGGAGACCCAGTACTTC.